The TCR beta chain described here comes from a study of cytomegalovirus exposure and HLA in healthy donors. The length of the CDR3 is 16 residues. V dropped 0 bases and J dropped 0; count of bases not matched to a gene: 3. Germline CDR1 and CDR2: SGHRS and YFSETQ. 60 Vbeta and 13 Jbeta primers were used in PCR. Libraries were prepared by immunoSEQ multiplex PCR; TCRdb keeps only in-frame clonotypes and omits some of them. The sample holds 150,000 to 200,000 clones, approximately 59% seen once. The source material was PBMCs. The clonotype comes from a man between 35 and 55 years old in good health and CMV-seronegative. This sequence joins TRBV5-1 and TRBJ1-1; TRBD1 matches at 9 bases. The CDR3 nucleotides are TGCGCCAGCAGCTTGGAGGGACAGGGTGTGAACACTGAAGCTTTCTTT. Translating it yields CASSLEGQGVNTEAFF.